The 15 T cell receptor beta chains given below trace back to one sample, sequenced in a study of blood T cell repertoires in COVID-19. Profiled with immunoSEQ multiplex PCR; TCRdb holds only in-frame clones, not every one. The sample holds about 120,000 clones, 82% seen once. The material sequenced was peripheral blood. These receptors were collected from an older man with active or convalescent COVID-19.

The chain carries TRBV4-1 and TRBJ2-5; no definite D call. CDR1 is MGHRA and CDR2 is YSYEKL in the germline V gene. The CDR3 extends over 15 amino acids. V lost 0 bases, J lost 2 bases, and 10 bases lay in between. CDR3 amino acids: CASSQDWAPQETQYF. In nucleotides, the CDR3 is TGCGCCAGCAGCCAAGATTGGGCACCACAAGAGACCCAGTACTTC.

The sample holds a few counts of this clone. V and J are TRBV7-8 and TRBJ2-7; 7 bases map to TRBD1. Germline V gene sequence: CDR1 SGHVS, CDR2 FQNEAQ. J gave up 4 bases and V 5 bases, and 8 bases lay outside the gene matches. The CDR3 sequence is 14 residues long. Written as DNA, the CDR3 is TGTGCCAGCAGCGCCTCCAAGACAGGGTACGAGCAGTACTTC. Encoded protein: CASSASKTGYEQYF.

V usage is TRBV7-2 and J usage is TRBJ2-5; 12 positions match TRBD2. The CDR3 has 17 residues. V lost 5 bases and J lost 0; bases outside the gene matches: 7. From germline, CDR1 is SGHTA and CDR2 FQGNSA. The CDR3 DNA is TGTGCCAGCAGCCTAGGACTAGCGGGGCTATACCAAGAGACCCAGTACTTC. It translates to CASSLGLAGLYQETQYF.

Written as DNA, the CDR3 is TGCGCCAGCGCAGGTTTTCCCGCCTACGAGCAGTACTTC. Protein product: CASAGFPAYEQYF. The gene calls are TRBV5-1 and TRBJ2-7; no clear D. CDR3 length: 13 amino acids. V was cut by 7 bases and J by 2 bases, with 13 bases left in between. Germline V gene lookup returns CDR1 SGHRS and CDR2 YFSETQ.

The rearrangement uses TRBV6-5 and TRBJ1-2; TRBD1 matches at 7 bases. The germline CDR1 and CDR2 sequences are MNHEY and SVGAGI. V lost 7 bases and J lost 2; bases outside the gene matches: 7. The CDR3 covers 14 residues. The CDR3 loop reads CASKAGGTNYGYTF. CDR3 DNA sequence: TGTGCCAGCAAGGCAGGGGGAACAAACTATGGCTACACCTTC.

In the case of this clone: The junction and the germline gene differ at one end; a read error may be behind it. The CDR3 DNA is TGTGCCAGCAGCCAATACGGGGGAAGCTTC. Residues: CASSQYGGSF. V gene TRBV3-1 (or the pseudogene TRBV3-2) combines with J gene TRBJ1-2, with D possibly TRBD1 on 5 matching bases. CDR3 length equals 10 residues. CDR1 and CDR2 (germline): LGHDT, YNNKEL (reference sequence).

The chain has TRBV3-1 (or the pseudogene TRBV3-2) and TRBJ2-1; 8 bases are a match to TRBD2. Germline trimming cut 4 bases from V and 8 bases from J; bases unmatched to any gene: 7. The CDR3 runs 14 residues. CDR1 and CDR2 (germline): LGHDT, YNNKEL (reference sequence). The CDR3 bases are TGTGCCAGCAGCCGCCCTGCGCGGGGGGATGAGCAGTTCTTC. Amino acid sequence: CASSRPARGDEQFF.

The V and J genes are TRBV2 and TRBJ2-4, with D perhaps matching TRBD1 (6 bases). V lost 7 bases to trimming and J lost 5 bases, with 9 bases between them. The CDR3 spans 12 residues. Germline CDR1 is SNHLY and CDR2 is FYNNEI. CDR3 DNA: TGTGCCAGCACCCCAGGGGAAAACATTCAGTACTTC. It codes for CASTPGENIQYF. Full variable domain (rest looked up from reference TRBV2 and TRBJ2-4): EPEVTQTPSHQVTQMGQEVILRCVPISNHLYFYWYRQILGQKVEFLVSFYNNEISEKSEIFDDQFSVERPDGSNFTLKIRSTKLEDSAMYFCASTPGENIQYFGAGTRLSVL.

This sequence joins TRBV6-5 and TRBJ2-7; 10 bases agree with TRBD2. Germline V gene data show CDR1 as MNHEY and CDR2 as SVGAGI. The CDR3 has 14 residues. V lost 2 bases, J lost 4 bases, and 2 bases stayed unmatched. Written as DNA, the CDR3 is TGTGCCAGCAGTTACCAGCGGGAGGGGTACGAGCAGTACTTC. This translates into CASSYQREGYEQYF.

This rearrangement joins TRBV11-2 to TRBJ1-2; D is ambiguous. Trimming removed 0 bases at V and 2 bases at J, with 7 bases between. The CDR3 runs 14 residues. CDR1 is SGHAT and CDR2 is FQNNGV in the germline V gene. DNA for the CDR3: TGTGCCAGCAGCTTAGACGCCAGAAACTATGGCTACACCTTC. Translated: CASSLDARNYGYTF.

This clone was counted between two and nine times. The genes are TRBV11-2 and TRBJ2-1, with D possibly matching TRBD2 (6 bases). Germline-derived CDR1 and CDR2 are SGHAT and FQNNGV. The CDR3 loop spans 14 amino acids. V dropped 5 bases and J dropped 9 bases, with 17 bases sitting between them. The CDR3 nucleotides are TGTGCCAGCAGCCCCGGGCCGGGAGATGGTGAGCAGTTCTTC. This sequence encodes CASSPGPGDGEQFF.

The chain is built from TRBV12-3 or TRBV12-4 and TRBJ2-2, with D perhaps matching TRBD2 (5 bases). CDR3 length: 13 residues. V was shortened by 7 bases and J by 0 bases, with 6 bases between the two germline ends. The CDR3 loop is CASNGANTGELFF. In DNA, the CDR3 is TGTGCCAGCAACGGGGCGAACACCGGGGAGCTGTTTTTT.

The CDR3 sequence: CASSVSESNTGELFF. CDR3 sequence (DNA): TGTGCCAGCAGCGTAAGCGAATCGAACACCGGGGAGCTGTTTTTT. The chain employs TRBV11-2 and TRBJ2-2, with D unresolved. Trimming stripped 5 bases from V and 0 bases from J, with 10 bases between. The CDR3 loop spans 15 amino acids. From germline, CDR1 is SGHAT and CDR2 FQNNGV.

V is TRBV27 and J is TRBJ1-2; D is possibly TRBD1 (6 bases). This CDR3 contains 14 residues. The V end lost 2 bases, the J end lost 6 bases, and 13 bases lay between the germline ends. CDR1 MNHEY and CDR2 SMNVEV come from the germline V gene (reference sequence). CDR3 residues: CASSLLGRGNGYTF. The CDR3 DNA follows: TGTGCCAGCAGTTTACTTGGCAGGGGAAATGGCTACACCTTC.

This chain uses TRBV27 with TRBJ2-1; possible D gene TRBD1, 5 bases. The germline V and J ends were trimmed by 3 bases and 6 bases, with 18 bases remaining between them. This CDR3 comprises 16 residues. Germline loops: CDR1 MNHEY, CDR2 SMNVEV (reference sequence). The CDR3 DNA reads as TGTGCCAGCAGTTTTCTCCCAGGGCCCCTTTCCAATGAGCAGTTCTTC. Translating it yields CASSFLPGPLSNEQFF.